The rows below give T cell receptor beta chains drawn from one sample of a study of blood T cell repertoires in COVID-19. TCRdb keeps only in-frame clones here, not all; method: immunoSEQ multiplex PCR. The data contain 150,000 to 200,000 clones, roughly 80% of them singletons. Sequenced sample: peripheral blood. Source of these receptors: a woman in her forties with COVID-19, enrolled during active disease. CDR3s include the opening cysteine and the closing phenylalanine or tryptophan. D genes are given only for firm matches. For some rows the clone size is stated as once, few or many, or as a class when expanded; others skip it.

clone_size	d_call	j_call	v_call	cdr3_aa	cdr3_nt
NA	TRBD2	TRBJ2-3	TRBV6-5	CASSPPGGDTQYF	TGTGCCAGCAGTCCCCCGGGAGGAGATACGCAGTATTTT
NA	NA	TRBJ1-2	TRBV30	CAWSLGQRGYGYTF	TGTGCCTGGAGTTTAGGCCAAAGGGGGTATGGCTACACCTTC
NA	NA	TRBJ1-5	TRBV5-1	CASSLGAGNQPQHF	TGCGCCAGCAGCTTGGGGGCAGGCAATCAGCCCCAGCATTTT
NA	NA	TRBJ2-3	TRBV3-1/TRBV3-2	CASSRATTDTQYF	TGTGCCAGCAGCCGAGCGACTACAGATACGCAGTATTTT
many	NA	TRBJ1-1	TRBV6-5	CAGRRDFGSEAFF	TGTGCCGGTAGACGGGACTTCGGGTCTGAAGCTTTCTTT
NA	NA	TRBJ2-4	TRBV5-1	CASSLGVRGAKNIQYF	TGCGCCAGCAGCTTGGGAGTCAGGGGTGCCAAAAACATTCAGTACTTC
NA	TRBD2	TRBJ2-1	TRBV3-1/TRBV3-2	CASSQESLGLAGYNEQFF	TGTGCCAGCAGCCAAGAATCTCTAGGACTAGCGGGCTACAATGAGCAGTTCTTC
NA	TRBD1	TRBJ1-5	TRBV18	CASSPSKQGASQPQHF	TGTGCCAGCTCACCAAGCAAACAGGGGGCAAGTCAGCCCCAGCATTTT
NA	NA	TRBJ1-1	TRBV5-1	CASSLDRGEAFF	TGCGCCAGCAGCTTGGACCGGGGTGAAGCTTTCTTT
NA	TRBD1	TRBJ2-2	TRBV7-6	CASSSSTGGEYTGELFF	TGTGCCAGCAGCTCCTCGACAGGGGGCGAGTACACCGGGGAGCTGTTTTTT
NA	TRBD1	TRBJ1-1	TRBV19	CASSPQGQGTMNTEAFF	TGTGCCAGTAGTCCACAGGGGCAAGGGACAATGAACACTGAAGCTTTCTTT
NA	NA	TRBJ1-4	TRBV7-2	CASSSNREKLFF	TGTGCCAGCAGCTCCAACAGGGAAAAACTGTTTTTT
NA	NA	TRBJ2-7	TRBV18	CASSPARGGRYEQYF	TGTGCCAGCTCACCCGCCCGGGGAGGCCGCTACGAGCAGTACTTC
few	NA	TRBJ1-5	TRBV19	CASSPYSNQPQHF	TGTGCCAGTAGCCCTTATAGCAATCAGCCCCAGCATTTT
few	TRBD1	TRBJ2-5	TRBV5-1	CASSGTGERETQYF	TGCGCCAGCAGCGGAACAGGGGAGAGGGAGACCCAGTACTTC
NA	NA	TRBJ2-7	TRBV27	CASSSPPGEQYF	TGTGCCAGCAGCTCCCCCCCGGGCGAGCAGTACTTC
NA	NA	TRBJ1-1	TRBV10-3	CAISEWGVNTEAFF	TGTGCCATCAGTGAGTGGGGAGTGAACACTGAAGCTTTCTTT
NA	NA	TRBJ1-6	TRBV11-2	CASSPTPGGDSPLHF	TGTGCCAGCAGCCCAACCCCTGGGGGCGATTCACCCCTCCACTTT
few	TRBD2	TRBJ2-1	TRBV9	CASTERDYPYNEQFF	TGTGCCAGCACCGAACGGGACTACCCTTACAATGAGCAGTTCTTC
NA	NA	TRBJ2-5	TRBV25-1	CASGPEGKVETQYF	TGTGCCAGCGGTCCTGAGGGTAAGGTGGAGACCCAGTACTTC
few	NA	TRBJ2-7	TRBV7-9	CASTGAYEQYF	TGTGCCAGCACAGGGGCCTACGAGCAGTACTTC
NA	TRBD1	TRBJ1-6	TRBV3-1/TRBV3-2	CASSLGTGPYNSPLHF	TGTGCCAGCAGCTTGGGGACAGGGCCCTATAATTCACCCCTCCACTTT
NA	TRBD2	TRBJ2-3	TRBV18	CASSRPGLAGDTQYF	TGTGCCAGCTCACGACCGGGACTAGCGGGAGATACGCAGTATTTT
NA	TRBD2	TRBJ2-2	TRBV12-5	CASGLPLGTSVGVFTGELFF	TGTGCTAGTGGTTTGCCGCTCGGGACTAGCGTTGGGGTTTTTACCGGGGAGCTGTTTTTT
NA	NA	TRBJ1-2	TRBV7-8	CASSLGGGSLIDYTF	TGTGCCAGCAGCTTAGGGGGGGGTTCGCTCATCGACTACACCTTC
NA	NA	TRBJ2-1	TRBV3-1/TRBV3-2	CASSQERVGGPNEQFF	TGTGCCAGCAGCCAAGAGAGGGTCGGCGGCCCCAATGAGCAGTTCTTC
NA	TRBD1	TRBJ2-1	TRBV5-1	CASGDRADEQFF	TGCGCCAGCGGGGACAGGGCGGATGAGCAGTTCTTC
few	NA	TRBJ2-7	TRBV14	CASSYTGDWGLDSYEQYF	TGTGCCAGCAGCTATACAGGGGATTGGGGACTAGACTCCTACGAGCAGTACTTC
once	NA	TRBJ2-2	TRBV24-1	CATSDGPLASTGELFF	TGTGCCACCAGTGACGGCCCCTTAGCATCCACCGGGGAGCTGTTTTTT
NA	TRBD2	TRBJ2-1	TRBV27	CASSLSAVGGRSYNEQFF	TGTGCCAGCAGTTTAAGTGCCGTCGGCGGGAGATCATACAATGAGCAGTTCTTC
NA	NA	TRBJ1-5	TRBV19	CASSNTGRGFQPQHF	TGTGCCAGTAGTAATACAGGGAGGGGATTTCAGCCCCAGCATTTT
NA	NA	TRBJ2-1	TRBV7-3	CASSLTVSSYNEQFF	TGTGCCAGCAGCTTAACGGTCAGCTCCTACAATGAGCAGTTCTTC
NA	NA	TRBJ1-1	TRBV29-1	CSVVSSAGDTEAFF	TGCAGCGTTGTATCCTCGGCAGGGGACACTGAAGCTTTCTTT
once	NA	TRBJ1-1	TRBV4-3	CASSQDRNTEAFF	TGCGCCAGCAGCCAGGACAGGAACACTGAAGCTTTCTTT
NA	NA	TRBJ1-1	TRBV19	CASSIPAGVMTEAFF	TGTGCCAGTAGTATCCCGGCGGGGGTCATGACTGAAGCTTTCTTT
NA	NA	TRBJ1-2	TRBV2	CASSERRAYTF	TGTGCCAGCAGTGAACGGAGGGCCTACACCTTC
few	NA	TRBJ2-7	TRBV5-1	CASTLRSDSYEQYF	TGCGCCAGCACCCTTCGGAGCGACTCCTACGAGCAGTACTTC
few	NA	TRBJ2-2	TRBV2	CASREGQTHTGELFF	TGTGCCAGCAGGGAGGGACAGACTCACACCGGGGAGCTGTTTTTT
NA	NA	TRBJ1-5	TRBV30	CAWSRTGNQPQHF	TGTGCCTGGAGTCGGACAGGCAATCAGCCCCAGCATTTT
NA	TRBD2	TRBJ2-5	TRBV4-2	CASSQDISGGARETQYF	TGTGCCAGCAGCCAGGACATTAGCGGGGGGGCACGGGAGACCCAGTACTTC
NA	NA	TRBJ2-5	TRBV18	CASSPVEETQYF	TGTGCCAGCTCACCAGTCGAAGAGACCCAGTACTTC
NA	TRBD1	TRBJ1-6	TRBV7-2	CASSEGQALTLHF	TGTGCCAGCAGCGAGGGACAGGCTCTCACCCTCCACTTT
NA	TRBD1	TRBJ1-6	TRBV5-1	CASSQGAPDSPLHF	TGCGCCAGCAGCCAGGGGGCCCCGGATTCACCCCTCCACTTT
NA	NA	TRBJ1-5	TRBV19	CASSILRERGRPQHF	TGTGCCAGTAGTATTTTGAGGGAACGGGGTCGGCCCCAGCATTTT
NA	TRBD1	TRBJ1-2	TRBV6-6	CASSPDRDYGYTF	TGTGCCAGCAGTCCAGACAGGGACTATGGCTACACCTTC
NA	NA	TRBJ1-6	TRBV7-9	CASSTTGTLYNSPLHF	TGTGCCAGCAGCACTACCGGGACACTTTATAATTCACCCCTCCACTTT
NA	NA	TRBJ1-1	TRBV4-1	CASSYRQQVNTEAFF	TGCGCCAGCAGCTACAGACAACAGGTGAACACTGAAGCTTTCTTT
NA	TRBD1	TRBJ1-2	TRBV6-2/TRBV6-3	CASSLQDRAGGYTF	TGTGCCAGCAGTCTACAGGACAGGGCCGGAGGCTACACCTTC
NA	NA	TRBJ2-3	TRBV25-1	CASSELDKLGDTQYF	TGTGCCAGCAGTGAATTGGACAAGCTCGGAGATACGCAGTATTTT
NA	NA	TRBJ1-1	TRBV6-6	CASSYGRGLTEAFF	TGTGCCAGCAGTTACGGTCGAGGGTTGACTGAAGCTTTCTTT
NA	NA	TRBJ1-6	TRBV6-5	CASRGAPEGSPLHF	TGTGCCAGCAGAGGAGCGCCGGAAGGTTCACCCCTCCACTTT
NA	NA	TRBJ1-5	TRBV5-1	CASSAGEENQPQHF	TGCGCCAGCAGCGCCGGCGAGGAAAATCAGCCCCAGCATTTT
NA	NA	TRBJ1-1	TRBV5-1	CASSVTRGPMNTEAFF	TGCGCCAGCAGCGTCACCAGGGGACCGATGAACACTGAAGCTTTCTTT
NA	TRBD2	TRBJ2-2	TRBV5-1	CASSWGGSNTGELFF	TGCGCCAGCAGCTGGGGGGGGTCGAACACCGGGGAGCTGTTTTTT
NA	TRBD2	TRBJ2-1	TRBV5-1	CASSPSGGYNEQFF	TGCGCCAGCAGCCCTAGCGGGGGCTACAATGAGCAGTTCTTC
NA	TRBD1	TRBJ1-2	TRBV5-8	CASSLGQGVYGYTF	TGTGCCAGCAGCTTGGGACAGGGGGTATATGGCTACACCTTC
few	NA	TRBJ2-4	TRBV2	CASSEWLLRGKNIQYF	TGTGCCAGCAGTGAATGGCTCCTAAGGGGCAAAAACATTCAGTACTTC
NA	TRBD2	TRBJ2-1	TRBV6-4	CASSGSSGDYNEQFF	TGTGCCAGCAGTGGGTCTAGCGGGGACTACAATGAGCAGTTCTTC
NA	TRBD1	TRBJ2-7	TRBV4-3	CASSQGHRGARSYEQYF	TGCGCCAGCAGCCAAGGTCACAGGGGAGCCCGATCCTACGAGCAGTACTTC